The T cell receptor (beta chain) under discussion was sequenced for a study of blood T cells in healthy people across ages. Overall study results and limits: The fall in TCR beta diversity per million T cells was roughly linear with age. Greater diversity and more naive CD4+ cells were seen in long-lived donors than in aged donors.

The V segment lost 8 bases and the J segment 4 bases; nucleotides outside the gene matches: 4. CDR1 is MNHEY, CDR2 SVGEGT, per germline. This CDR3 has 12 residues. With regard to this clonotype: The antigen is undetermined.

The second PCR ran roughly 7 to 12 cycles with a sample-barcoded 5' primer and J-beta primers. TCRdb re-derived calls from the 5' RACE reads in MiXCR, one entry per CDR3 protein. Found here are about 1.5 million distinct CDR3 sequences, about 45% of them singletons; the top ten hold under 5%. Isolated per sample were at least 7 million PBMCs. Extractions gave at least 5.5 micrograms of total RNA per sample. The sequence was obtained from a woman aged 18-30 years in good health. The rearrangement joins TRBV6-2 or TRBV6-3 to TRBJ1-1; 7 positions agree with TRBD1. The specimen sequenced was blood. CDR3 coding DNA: TGTGCCAGCCAGGGGGACTTCACTGAAGCTTTCTTT. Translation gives CASQGDFTEAFF.